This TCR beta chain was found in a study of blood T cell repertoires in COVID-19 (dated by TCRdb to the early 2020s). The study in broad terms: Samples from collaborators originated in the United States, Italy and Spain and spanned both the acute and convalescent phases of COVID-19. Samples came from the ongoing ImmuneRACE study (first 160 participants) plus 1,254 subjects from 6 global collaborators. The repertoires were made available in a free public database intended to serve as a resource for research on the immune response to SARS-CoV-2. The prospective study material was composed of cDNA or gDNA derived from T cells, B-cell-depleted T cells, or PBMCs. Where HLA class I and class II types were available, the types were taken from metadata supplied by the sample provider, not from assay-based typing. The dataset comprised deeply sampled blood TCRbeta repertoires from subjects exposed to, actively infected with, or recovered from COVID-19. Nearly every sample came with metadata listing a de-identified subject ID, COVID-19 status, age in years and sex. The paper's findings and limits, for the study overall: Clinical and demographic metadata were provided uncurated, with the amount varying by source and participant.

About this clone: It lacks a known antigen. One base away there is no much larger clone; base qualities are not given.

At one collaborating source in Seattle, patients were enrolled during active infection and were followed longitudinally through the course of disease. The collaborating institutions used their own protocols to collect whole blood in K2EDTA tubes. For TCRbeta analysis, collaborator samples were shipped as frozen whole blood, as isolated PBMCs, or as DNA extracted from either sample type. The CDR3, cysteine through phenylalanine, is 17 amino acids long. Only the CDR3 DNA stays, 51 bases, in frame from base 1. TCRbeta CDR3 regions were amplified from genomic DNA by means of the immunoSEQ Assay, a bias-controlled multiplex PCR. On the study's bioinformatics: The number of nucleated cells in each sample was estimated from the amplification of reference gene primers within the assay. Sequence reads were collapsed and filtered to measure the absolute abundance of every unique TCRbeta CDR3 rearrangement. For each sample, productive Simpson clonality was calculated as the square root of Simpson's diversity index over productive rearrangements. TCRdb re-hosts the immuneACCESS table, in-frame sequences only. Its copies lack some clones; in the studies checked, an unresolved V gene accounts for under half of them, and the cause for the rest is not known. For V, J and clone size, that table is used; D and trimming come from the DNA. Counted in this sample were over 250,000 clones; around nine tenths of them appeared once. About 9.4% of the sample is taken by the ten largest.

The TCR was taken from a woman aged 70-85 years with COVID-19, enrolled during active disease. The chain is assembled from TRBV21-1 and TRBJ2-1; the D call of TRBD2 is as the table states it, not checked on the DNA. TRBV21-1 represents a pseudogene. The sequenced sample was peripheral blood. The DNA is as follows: TGTGCCAGCAGCCCTGCGACTAGCGGGGACTCTTACAATGAGCAGTTCTTC. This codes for CASSPATSGDSYNEQFF.